This is a list of T cell receptor beta chains from one sample in a study of blood T cell repertoires in COVID-19. Here immunoSEQ multiplex PCR was the method, and the copy in TCRdb shows in-frame clones only, minus some. The repertoire consists of some 350,000 clones, with 80% to 90% occurring once and the leading ten covering roughly 1%. The material sequenced was PBMCs or T cells enriched from blood (not recorded which). The receptors were sampled from a man aged 18 to 29 who had recovered from COVID-19. The CDR3 runs from the conserved cysteine through the conserved F or W. The D gene is left open where the match is weak. Expanded clones are given a class, and other clones once, few, many or no size at all.

D: -; J: TRBJ2-2; V: TRBV7-2; size: -; CDR3: CASSLNGGSNTGELFF; DNA: TGTGCCAGCAGCTTAAATGGGGGCTCGAACACCGGGGAGCTGTTTTTT
D: TRBD1; J: TRBJ2-7; V: TRBV2; size: -; CDR3: CASSDLGTGGYEQYF; DNA: TGTGCCAGCAGTGACCTCGGGACAGGGGGCTACGAGCAGTACTTC
D: -; J: TRBJ1-4; V: TRBV28; size: -; CDR3: CASSLPGGEKLFF; DNA: TGTGCCAGCAGTTTACCAGGAGGTGAAAAACTGTTTTTT
D: TRBD2; J: TRBJ2-7; V: TRBV5-1; size: -; CDR3: CASSFSGGDGYEQYF; DNA: TGCGCCAGCAGCTTTAGCGGGGGGGATGGCTACGAGCAGTACTTC
D: TRBD1; J: TRBJ1-1; V: TRBV11-2; size: -; CDR3: CASSLGQGATEAFF; DNA: TGTGCCAGCAGCCTTGGACAGGGGGCGACTGAAGCTTTCTTT
D: TRBD2; J: TRBJ2-7; V: TRBV20-1; size: -; CDR3: CSASIAGDYYEQYF; DNA: TGCAGTGCTAGTATAGCGGGAGACTACTACGAGCAGTACTTC
D: TRBD2; J: TRBJ2-3; V: TRBV5-5; size: -; CDR3: CASSLLAGGPGDTQYF; DNA: TGTGCCAGCAGCTTATTAGCGGGGGGGCCGGGGGATACGCAGTATTTT
D: -; J: TRBJ2-1; V: TRBV6-4; size: -; CDR3: CASSVQADNEQFF; DNA: TGTGCCAGCAGTGTACAGGCAGACAATGAGCAGTTCTTC
D: -; J: TRBJ2-7; V: TRBV4-2; size: -; CDR3: CASSQDLIVMRAAEQYF; DNA: TGTGCCAGCAGCCAAGATTTAATAGTGATGCGAGCCGCCGAGCAGTACTTC
D: -; J: TRBJ1-5; V: TRBV7-9; size: -; CDR3: CASSVEGNQPQHF; DNA: TGTGCCAGCAGCGTGGAGGGGAATCAGCCCCAGCATTTT
D: -; J: TRBJ2-7; V: TRBV14; size: -; CDR3: CASSQGGTRSYEQYF; DNA: TGTGCCAGCAGCCAAGGGGGGACACGCTCCTACGAGCAGTACTTC
D: -; J: TRBJ2-7; V: TRBV19; size: -; CDR3: CASTAGTKPYEQYF; DNA: TGTGCCAGTACAGCCGGGACAAAGCCCTACGAGCAGTACTTC
D: -; J: TRBJ2-7; V: TRBV5-6; size: -; CDR3: CASSSSFNYEQYF; DNA: TGTGCCAGCAGCTCCTCTTTTAACTACGAGCAGTACTTC
D: -; J: TRBJ1-4; V: TRBV6-1; size: -; CDR3: CASRAGTRNEKLFF; DNA: TGTGCCAGCAGAGCCGGGACAAGAAATGAAAAACTGTTTTTT
D: -; J: TRBJ1-6; V: TRBV9; size: -; CDR3: CASSGGDSPLHF; DNA: TGTGCCAGCAGTGGGGGGGATTCACCCCTCCACTTT
D: -; J: TRBJ1-1; V: TRBV2; size: -; CDR3: CASSESGGWTEAFF; DNA: TGTGCCAGCAGTGAATCGGGTGGATGGACTGAAGCTTTCTTT
D: -; J: TRBJ2-2; V: TRBV9; size: -; CDR3: CASSEQGHTGELFF; DNA: TGTGCCAGCAGCGAACAGGGTCACACCGGGGAGCTGTTTTTT
D: -; J: TRBJ2-1; V: TRBV11-2; size: -; CDR3: CASSPLGVNEQFF; DNA: TGTGCCAGCAGCCCCCTAGGTGTAAATGAGCAGTTCTTC
D: TRBD1; J: TRBJ2-2; V: TRBV29-1; size: -; CDR3: CSAGQSNTGELFF; DNA: TGCAGCGCGGGACAGTCAAACACCGGGGAGCTGTTTTTT
D: -; J: TRBJ1-3; V: TRBV12-5; size: once; CDR3: CASGSTGGTGNTIYF; DNA: TGTGCTAGTGGTTCTACGGGAGGGACTGGAAACACCATATATTTT
D: -; J: TRBJ2-7; V: TRBV28; size: few; CDR3: CASEKGLTYEQYF; DNA: TGTGCCAGCGAGAAAGGACTCACCTACGAGCAGTACTTC
D: -; J: TRBJ1-2; V: TRBV11-2; size: -; CDR3: CASTLQGSYGYTF; DNA: TGTGCCAGCACCCTACAGGGTTCCTATGGCTACACCTTC
D: -; J: TRBJ2-3; V: TRBV2; size: once; CDR3: CASSIGRVADTQYF; DNA: TGTGCCAGCAGTATTGGTCGGGTGGCAGATACGCAGTATTTT
D: -; J: TRBJ1-1; V: TRBV7-8; size: -; CDR3: CASSLARAGLTEAFF; DNA: TGTGCCAGCAGCTTAGCGCGGGCAGGCCTCACTGAAGCTTTCTTT
D: -; J: TRBJ1-2; V: TRBV19; size: -; CDR3: CASSISALDLANYGYTF; DNA: TGTGCCAGTAGTATATCGGCCCTGGATCTAGCTAACTATGGCTACACCTTC
D: -; J: TRBJ1-5; V: TRBV3-1/TRBV3-2; size: few; CDR3: CASSQDPRGSNQPQHF; DNA: TGTGCCAGCAGCCAAGATCCGCGGGGGAGCAATCAGCCCCAGCATTTT
D: -; J: TRBJ1-1; V: TRBV7-9; size: -; CDR3: CASSLAGSPTLEAFF; DNA: TGTGCCAGCAGCTTAGCTGGCAGTCCAACGCTCGAAGCTTTCTTT
D: TRBD1; J: TRBJ2-7; V: TRBV11-3; size: -; CDR3: CASSSGQNYEQYF; DNA: TGTGCCAGCAGCTCGGGACAGAACTACGAGCAGTACTTC
D: TRBD1; J: TRBJ2-1; V: TRBV2; size: -; CDR3: CALSGTGVLNEQFF; DNA: TGTGCTCTCAGCGGGACAGGGGTTTTAAATGAGCAGTTCTTC